These T cell receptor beta chains were read from a single sample in a study of Ad26.COV2.S vaccination and SARS-CoV-2 variants. Clones were read by immunoSEQ multiplex PCR, and TCRdb kept only the in-frame ones, dropping some. The data contain hundreds of thousands of clones, about 89% of them singletons. The sample consisted of peripheral blood, taken in a trial of Ad26.COV2.S vaccine versus placebo. Source of these receptors: a person aged 18-65 years who received the Ad26.COV2.S COVID-19 vaccine or a placebo. Both conserved end residues are part of each CDR3. A D gene is named only where the DNA matches it firmly. Rows may omit the clone size; those that give it use once, few, many or a size class.

D: TRBD2
V: TRBV19
J: TRBJ2-1
size: -
DNA: TGTGCCAGTACGGTCATAGAAGCGGGGAGGTTTGAGCAGTTCTTC
CDR3: CASTVIEAGRFEQFF

D: TRBD2
V: TRBV7-9
J: TRBJ2-3
size: -
DNA: TGTGCCAGCAGCTCTGGACTAGTCCAAACAGATACGCAGTATTTT
CDR3: CASSSGLVQTDTQYF

D: -
V: TRBV7-2
J: TRBJ1-5
size: -
DNA: TGTGCCAGCAGCTTATTCCATAGCAATCAGCCCCAGCATTTT
CDR3: CASSLFHSNQPQHF

D: -
V: TRBV7-9
J: TRBJ2-3
size: -
DNA: TGTGCCAGCAGCTTTAGTACAGATACGCAGTATTTT
CDR3: CASSFSTDTQYF

D: -
V: TRBV7-2
J: TRBJ1-1
size: -
DNA: TGTGCCAGCAGCCAGACAGCACGAAACACTGAAGCTTTCTTT
CDR3: CASSQTARNTEAFF

D: -
V: TRBV19
J: TRBJ2-7
size: -
DNA: TGTGCCAGTAGTATAGCCACTGCAGGGTCCTACGAGCAGTACTTC
CDR3: CASSIATAGSYEQYF

D: -
V: TRBV7-8
J: TRBJ2-1
size: once
DNA: TGTGCCAGCAGCCCCCCAAGCTCCTACAATGAGCAGTTCTTC
CDR3: CASSPPSSYNEQFF

D: TRBD1
V: TRBV23-1
J: TRBJ1-1
size: -
DNA: TGCGCCAGCAGTCAAGACAGGGTAGGGAACACTGAAGCTTTCTTT
CDR3: CASSQDRVGNTEAFF

D: -
V: TRBV5-1
J: TRBJ1-2
size: -
DNA: TGCGCCAGCAGCTTGGGACAGGCGTTACTGGGCTACACCTTC
CDR3: CASSLGQALLGYTF

D: TRBD1
V: TRBV19
J: TRBJ2-7
size: -
DNA: TGTGCCAGTAGTGTCCCGGGACAGTTTTTCGACGAGCAGTACTTC
CDR3: CASSVPGQFFDEQYF

D: -
V: TRBV2
J: TRBJ1-5
size: -
DNA: TGTGCCAGCAGCCGTAAGTGGGATCAGCCCCAGCATTTT
CDR3: CASSRKWDQPQHF

D: -
V: TRBV7-2
J: TRBJ1-3
size: -
DNA: TGTGCCAGCAGCGAACAGAAGAGCTCTGGAAACACCATATATTTT
CDR3: CASSEQKSSGNTIYF

D: TRBD1
V: TRBV6-2/TRBV6-3
J: TRBJ1-6
size: few
DNA: TGTGCCAGCAGTCGCGGGACAGGGAGCTCCTATAATTCACCCCTCCACTTT
CDR3: CASSRGTGSSYNSPLHF

D: -
V: TRBV12-1
J: TRBJ1-1
size: -
DNA: TGTGCCAGCAGCACCACAGGGAATACTGAAGCTTTCTTT
CDR3: CASSTTGNTEAFF

D: TRBD1
V: TRBV5-1
J: TRBJ1-2
size: -
DNA: TGCGCCAGCAGCTTGGGAGTGACAGGGGGGAATGGCTACACCTTC
CDR3: CASSLGVTGGNGYTF

D: -
V: TRBV9
J: TRBJ1-4
size: -
DNA: TGTGCCAGCAGCGTAGGGAGGGGTAGCGAAAAACTGTTTTTT
CDR3: CASSVGRGSEKLFF

D: -
V: TRBV5-6
J: TRBJ2-2
size: few
DNA: TGTGCCAGCAGGTCCTTTACCGACACCGGGGAGCTGTTTTTT
CDR3: CASRSFTDTGELFF

D: -
V: TRBV9
J: TRBJ1-2
size: -
DNA: TGTGCCAGCAGCCCGGGGGGGGTCCCCTCCTATGGCTACACCTTC
CDR3: CASSPGGVPSYGYTF

D: -
V: TRBV19
J: TRBJ2-2
size: -
DNA: TGTGCCAGTAGGGGGGCTAGTGGGGCCGGGGAGCTGTTTTTT
CDR3: CASRGASGAGELFF

D: TRBD1
V: TRBV5-1
J: TRBJ1-2
size: -
DNA: TGCGCCAGCAGCCGGACAGGGTTGGACTATGGCTACACCTTC
CDR3: CASSRTGLDYGYTF

D: -
V: TRBV24-1
J: TRBJ2-6
size: -
DNA: TGTGCCACCAGTGCGGGTTCTGGGGCCAACGTCCTGACTTTC
CDR3: CATSAGSGANVLTF

D: -
V: TRBV6-5
J: TRBJ1-1
size: -
DNA: TGTGCCAGCAGTTCCTCCCGGGCCCCGAGAACCACTGAAGCTTTCTTT
CDR3: CASSSSRAPRTTEAFF

D: TRBD2
V: TRBV6-5
J: TRBJ2-7
size: -
DNA: TGTGCCAGCAGTTACTCTTTTGCGGGAGGGTACGAGCAGTACTTC
CDR3: CASSYSFAGGYEQYF

D: -
V: TRBV6-5
J: TRBJ1-1
size: -
DNA: TGTGCCAGCAGTAGAAACAGGGAGGGCACTGAAGCTTTCTTT
CDR3: CASSRNREGTEAFF

D: TRBD1
V: TRBV20-1
J: TRBJ1-1
size: few
DNA: TGCAGTGCACCGACAGGGGAACGGGCTTTCTTT
CDR3: CSAPTGERAFF

D: -
V: TRBV19
J: TRBJ1-1
size: -
DNA: TGTGCCAGTAGCGGCTTTTGGGGGAACACTGAAGCTTTCTTT
CDR3: CASSGFWGNTEAFF

D: -
V: TRBV9
J: TRBJ2-2
size: -
DNA: TGTGCCAGCAGCGTAGGGGTCGGCGGGGAGCTGTTTTTT
CDR3: CASSVGVGGELFF

D: TRBD1
V: TRBV19
J: TRBJ2-5
size: -
DNA: TGTGCCAGTACCACGGGACAGGGAAGAGTCGAGACCCAGTACTTC
CDR3: CASTTGQGRVETQYF

D: -
V: TRBV12-3/TRBV12-4
J: TRBJ1-5
size: -
DNA: TGTGCCAGCAGCCTCGGACGCTCCCAGCATTTT
CDR3: CASSLGRSQHF

D: TRBD2
V: TRBV5-1
J: TRBJ2-2
size: -
DNA: TGCGCCAGCAGCTTGGTACTAGCGGGAACCGGGGAGCTGTTTTTT
CDR3: CASSLVLAGTGELFF

D: -
V: TRBV28
J: TRBJ1-2
size: -
DNA: TGTGCCAGCAGTATAAACAGGAACTATGGCTACACCTTC
CDR3: CASSINRNYGYTF

D: -
V: TRBV27
J: TRBJ2-5
size: -
DNA: TGTGCCAGCAGTCCCGGGACTCAGCAAGAGACCCAGTACTTC
CDR3: CASSPGTQQETQYF

D: TRBD2
V: TRBV2
J: TRBJ2-7
size: -
DNA: TGTGCCAGCAGAGAGCGGGACTTATACGAGCAGTACTTC
CDR3: CASRERDLYEQYF

D: -
V: TRBV9
J: TRBJ2-1
size: -
DNA: TGTGCCAGCAGCTCGGGGGGCGGGAGCTCCTACAATGAGCAGTTCTTC
CDR3: CASSSGGGSSYNEQFF

D: TRBD2
V: TRBV30
J: TRBJ2-2
size: once
DNA: TGTGCCTGGAGTCGCGGGGGGGCCACCGGGGAGCTGTTTTTT
CDR3: CAWSRGGATGELFF

D: TRBD2
V: TRBV5-1
J: TRBJ2-1
size: -
DNA: TGCGCCAGCAGCTCAACTTTACTAGCGGGGGGGCATGGTGAGCAGTTCTTC
CDR3: CASSSTLLAGGHGEQFF

D: TRBD1
V: TRBV6-5
J: TRBJ1-5
size: -
DNA: TGTGCCAGCAGCCCCGACAGGGATCAGCCCCAGCATTTT
CDR3: CASSPDRDQPQHF

D: -
V: TRBV2
J: TRBJ2-6
size: -
DNA: TGTGCCAGCTCCGGGGCTGGGGCCAACGTCCTGACTTTC
CDR3: CASSGAGANVLTF

D: TRBD2
V: TRBV27
J: TRBJ2-7
size: -
DNA: TGTGCCAGCAGTTTCGGCGGGGGGGCCTACGAGCAGTACTTC
CDR3: CASSFGGGAYEQYF

D: -
V: TRBV7-6
J: TRBJ2-1
size: once
DNA: TGTGCCAGCAGCTTAGCTCTGGCGGATAGGGACAATGAGCAGTTCTTC
CDR3: CASSLALADRDNEQFF